The clone carrying this T cell receptor (beta chain) turned up a few times. The sample originates from a study of T cells in narcolepsy. Study at large: Healthy controls were enrolled alongside patients with narcolepsy type 1 or type 2.

The CDR3 consists of 16 residues. The germline gives CDR1 LGHNA, CDR2 YSLEER. The trim removed 5 bases at V and 2 bases at J, leaving 8 bases unmatched. The protocol was immunoSEQ multiplex PCR, while the TCRdb copy is restricted to in-frame clones and leaves out a portion. This repertoire shows approximately 32,000 clones, around 87% found once; its top ten account for over 0.8%. The rearrangement links TRBV4-3 to TRBJ1-3; 8 bases are a match to TRBD1. Source material: CD45RA- memory CD4+ T cells from PBMCs. The receptor comes from a human donor with narcolepsy. CDR3 amino acids: CASSLSWGQAGNTIYF. The CDR3 DNA follows: TGCGCCAGCAGCTTGAGCTGGGGACAGGCTGGAAACACCATATATTTT.